This passage covers 7 T cell receptor beta chains from one sample sequenced in a study of cytomegalovirus exposure and HLA in healthy donors. PCR amplification relied on 60 Vbeta primers (plus 13 Jbeta primers). The table came from immunoSEQ multiplex PCR; TCRdb's copy has only in-frame clones and leaves some out. The data contain approximately 150,000 clones, approximately 68% of them seen just once; the ten biggest clones take up roughly 2.1%. The sequenced sample consisted of PBMCs. All receptors come from a man in his forties in good health and CMV-seronegative.

The rearrangement uses TRBV5-6 and TRBJ1-5, with 9 bases lining up with TRBD1. The V segment lost 1 base and the J segment 7 bases; nucleotides outside the gene matches: 12. The CDR3 runs 17 residues. The V gene's germline CDR1 is SGHDT and CDR2 YYEEEE. The CDR3 DNA is TGTGCCAGCAGCTTGTTTATTCGGGACAGGGCGGGCCAGCCCCAGCATTTT. Amino acid sequence: CASSLFIRDRAGQPQHF.

The chain is built from TRBV19 and TRBJ1-4; TRBD1 agrees at 9 bases. CDR1 is LNHDA, CDR2 SQIVND, per germline (reference sequence). The CDR3 is made up of 16 amino acids. V trimming: 4 bases; J trimming: 7 bases; junction bases outside the gene matches: 10. This CDR3 reads CASSNRPGQGSEKLFF. In DNA, the CDR3 is TGTGCCAGTAGTAACCGACCGGGACAGGGCTCTGAAAAACTGTTTTTT.

The rearrangement joins TRBV2 to TRBJ1-4; possibly TRBD1 for D (6 bases). V lost 1 base and J 8 bases, leaving 20 bases between the germline ends. The germline V gene has CDR1 SNHLY and CDR2 FYNNEI. The CDR3 spans 17 residues. The CDR3 spells CASSEDMGPGQREKLFF. The CDR3 nucleotides read TGTGCCAGCAGTGAAGATATGGGACCAGGACAGAGGGAAAAACTGTTTTTT.

The chain employs TRBV5-1 and TRBJ2-3; TRBD1 matches 8 bases. The CDR3 consists of 15 residues. With V trimmed by 0 bases and J by 3 bases, 3 bases remained unmatched. The V gene's germline CDR1 is SGHRS and CDR2 YFSETQ. CDR3 amino acids: CASSLVQGATDTQYF. In DNA, the CDR3 is TGCGCCAGCAGCTTGGTGCAGGGGGCGACAGATACGCAGTATTTT.

This clone was observed a handful of times. The V gene is TRBV5-1, the J gene TRBJ1-1; TRBD1 aligns across 7 bases. The germline V gene has CDR1 SGHRS and CDR2 YFSETQ. There are 14 residues in the CDR3. Germline trimming cut 6 bases from V and 1 base from J; bases unmatched to any gene: 6. The CDR3 here is CASTDGQENTEAFF. Here the CDR3 DNA reads TGCGCCAGCACGGATGGACAGGAGAACACTGAAGCTTTCTTT.

This chain's CDR3 is CASSQGTGLHYEQYF. CDR3 in DNA: TGCGCCAGCAGCCAGGGGACAGGATTACACTACGAGCAGTACTTC. This chain links TRBV4-3 with TRBJ2-7; 8 nucleotides align to TRBD1. This CDR3 comprises 15 residues. CDR1 and CDR2 from the germline V gene are LGHNA and YSLEER. Losses at the gene ends were 3 bases for V and 3 bases for J; bases not matched to a gene: 7.

The sample holds a few counts of this clone. V and J are TRBV2 and TRBJ2-5; D unclear. TRBJ2-7 explains the end of the DNA better; the J call may be wrong. Germline CDR1 and CDR2: SNHLY and FYNNEI. CDR3 size: 13 residues. The CDR3 protein is CASIGKSSYEQYF. CDR3 sequence (DNA): TGTGCCAGCATTGGTAAGAGCTCCTACGAGCAGTACTTC.